Listed below are T cell receptor beta chains from one sample, sequenced in a study of blood T cell repertoires in COVID-19. Repertoires were generated with immunoSEQ multiplex PCR, while TCRdb's copy carries only in-frame clones and drops some. The sample yields more than 100,000 clones, more than 75% seen once. Sequenced: peripheral blood. These receptors all come from a man aged 65-85 years with active COVID-19. CDR3s include the opening cysteine and the closing phenylalanine or tryptophan. The order of the fields is CDR3 protein, CDR3 DNA, clone size, D gene, V gene, J gene. D genes are given only for firm matches. Expanded clones are given a class, and other clones once, few, many or no size at all.

CDR3 protein: CASSYYAGAYEQYF
CDR3 DNA: TGTGCCAGCAGTTACTATGCAGGGGCATACGAGCAGTACTTC
clone size: NA
D gene: NA
V gene: TRBV6-5
J gene: TRBJ2-7

CDR3 protein: CASSLVAGPSTDTQYF
CDR3 DNA: TGCGCCAGCAGCTTGGTGGCAGGTCCTAGCACAGATACGCAGTATTTT
clone size: NA
D gene: NA
V gene: TRBV5-1
J gene: TRBJ2-3

CDR3 protein: CASSLYGRPEDTIYF
CDR3 DNA: TGTGCCAGCAGTTTATACGGTCGGCCTGAGGACACCATATATTTT
clone size: NA
D gene: NA
V gene: TRBV28
J gene: TRBJ1-3

CDR3 protein: CASSPMGASYNEQFF
CDR3 DNA: TGTGCCAGCAGCCCCATGGGAGCCTCCTACAATGAGCAGTTCTTC
clone size: NA
D gene: NA
V gene: TRBV7-3
J gene: TRBJ2-1

CDR3 protein: CASSTILAVSSYEQYF
CDR3 DNA: TGTGCCAGTAGTACCATACTAGCGGTAAGCTCCTACGAGCAGTACTTC
clone size: NA
D gene: TRBD2
V gene: TRBV19
J gene: TRBJ2-7

CDR3 protein: CAISESLGTGGDGEKLFF
CDR3 DNA: TGTGCCATCAGTGAGTCACTCGGGACAGGGGGCGATGGTGAAAAACTGTTTTTT
clone size: NA
D gene: TRBD1
V gene: TRBV10-3
J gene: TRBJ1-4

CDR3 protein: CASSLAGGSGANVLTF
CDR3 DNA: TGTGCCAGCAGCCTAGCGGGAGGATCTGGGGCCAACGTCCTGACTTTC
clone size: NA
D gene: TRBD2
V gene: TRBV9
J gene: TRBJ2-6

CDR3 protein: CASSLVSGGGEQYF
CDR3 DNA: TGTGCCAGCAGCTTGGTGTCAGGTGGAGGGGAGCAGTACTTC
clone size: NA
D gene: NA
V gene: TRBV5-4
J gene: TRBJ2-7

CDR3 protein: CASSQDNWYTGELFF
CDR3 DNA: TGTGCCAGCAGCCAAGATAACTGGTACACCGGGGAGCTGTTTTTT
clone size: NA
D gene: NA
V gene: TRBV3-1/TRBV3-2
J gene: TRBJ2-2

CDR3 protein: CASSWGSGSTDTQYF
CDR3 DNA: TGTGCCAGCAGCTGGGGGAGCGGGAGCACAGATACGCAGTATTTT
clone size: once
D gene: NA
V gene: TRBV5-4
J gene: TRBJ2-3

CDR3 protein: CASSLWGEGSNQPQHF
CDR3 DNA: TGTGCCAGCAGCCTATGGGGGGAGGGTAGCAATCAGCCCCAGCATTTT
clone size: NA
D gene: NA
V gene: TRBV5-8
J gene: TRBJ1-5

CDR3 protein: CASSPRGTDTQYF
CDR3 DNA: TGTGCCAGCAGCCCCCGAGGCACAGATACGCAGTATTTT
clone size: once
D gene: NA
V gene: TRBV11-2
J gene: TRBJ2-3

CDR3 protein: CASSRGGLAGVREQFF
CDR3 DNA: TGTGCCAGCAGTCGAGGGGGACTAGCGGGAGTAAGGGAGCAGTTCTTC
clone size: NA
D gene: TRBD2
V gene: TRBV28
J gene: TRBJ2-1

CDR3 protein: CASSQDGGDTEAFF
CDR3 DNA: TGTGCCAGCAGCCAAGACGGGGGGGACACTGAAGCTTTCTTT
clone size: once
D gene: NA
V gene: TRBV3-1/TRBV3-2
J gene: TRBJ1-1

CDR3 protein: CASGLGGGRGYEQYF
CDR3 DNA: TGTGCTAGTGGTTTGGGAGGCGGGAGGGGATACGAGCAGTACTTC
clone size: NA
D gene: TRBD2
V gene: TRBV12-5
J gene: TRBJ2-7

CDR3 protein: CASSLGQDRETQYF
CDR3 DNA: TGCGCCAGCAGCTTAGGACAGGACAGAGAGACCCAGTACTTC
clone size: NA
D gene: TRBD1
V gene: TRBV5-1
J gene: TRBJ2-5

CDR3 protein: CATSRPSGGRETQYF
CDR3 DNA: TGTGCCACCAGCAGGCCTTCAGGGGGAAGGGAGACCCAGTACTTC
clone size: NA
D gene: TRBD1
V gene: TRBV15
J gene: TRBJ2-5

CDR3 protein: CASSQAHREGDTIYF
CDR3 DNA: TGTGCCAGCAGCCAAGCCCACAGGGAGGGGGACACCATATATTTT
clone size: NA
D gene: NA
V gene: TRBV3-1/TRBV3-2
J gene: TRBJ1-3

CDR3 protein: CASSDRGREETQYF
CDR3 DNA: TGTGCCAGCTCCGACAGGGGAAGGGAAGAGACCCAGTACTTC
clone size: NA
D gene: TRBD1
V gene: TRBV6-5
J gene: TRBJ2-5

CDR3 protein: CASSQGTRGEQYF
CDR3 DNA: TGTGCCAGCAGCCAAGGGACTCGGGGCGAGCAGTACTTC
clone size: NA
D gene: NA
V gene: TRBV14
J gene: TRBJ2-7

CDR3 protein: CATKPSPLPAADTQYF
CDR3 DNA: TGTGCCACCAAACCGTCCCCTCTCCCCGCGGCGGATACGCAGTATTTT
clone size: NA
D gene: NA
V gene: TRBV27
J gene: TRBJ2-3

CDR3 protein: CASSPLTGSGYTF
CDR3 DNA: TGTGCCAGCAGCCCTTTGACAGGGAGTGGCTACACCTTC
clone size: once
D gene: TRBD1
V gene: TRBV12-3/TRBV12-4
J gene: TRBJ1-2

CDR3 protein: CASSEYSKSLSGANVLTF
CDR3 DNA: TGTGCCAGCAGTGAGTACAGCAAGTCTCTCTCTGGGGCCAACGTCCTGACTTTC
clone size: NA
D gene: NA
V gene: TRBV6-1
J gene: TRBJ2-6

CDR3 protein: CASSSYGQGNAEAFF
CDR3 DNA: TGCGCCAGCAGCTCTTACGGACAGGGGAACGCTGAAGCTTTCTTT
clone size: once
D gene: TRBD1
V gene: TRBV5-1
J gene: TRBJ1-1

CDR3 protein: CASIPGGGGQYF
CDR3 DNA: TGTGCCAGCATCCCGGGAGGGGGTGGGCAGTACTTC
clone size: once
D gene: TRBD2
V gene: TRBV6-5
J gene: TRBJ2-7

CDR3 protein: CASTLQGSFSNQPQHF
CDR3 DNA: TGTGCCAGCACCCTACAGGGGTCCTTTAGCAATCAGCCCCAGCATTTT
clone size: NA
D gene: TRBD1
V gene: TRBV28
J gene: TRBJ1-5

CDR3 protein: CAWSVPESKNIQYF
CDR3 DNA: TGTGCCTGGAGTGTACCAGAATCGAAAAACATTCAGTACTTC
clone size: once
D gene: NA
V gene: TRBV30
J gene: TRBJ2-4

CDR3 protein: CATSDPASGRVGGELFF
CDR3 DNA: TGTGCCACCAGCGACCCGGCTAGCGGGAGGGTTGGCGGGGAGCTGTTTTTT
clone size: once
D gene: TRBD2
V gene: TRBV24-1
J gene: TRBJ2-2

CDR3 protein: CASSQEKYTGELFF
CDR3 DNA: TGTGCCAGTAGCCAAGAGAAGTACACCGGGGAGCTGTTTTTT
clone size: NA
D gene: NA
V gene: TRBV19
J gene: TRBJ2-2

CDR3 protein: CASSPPTGNTGELFF
CDR3 DNA: TGTGCCAGCAGCCCCCCGACAGGGAACACCGGGGAGCTGTTTTTT
clone size: NA
D gene: NA
V gene: TRBV9
J gene: TRBJ2-2

CDR3 protein: CASSSRTGEETQYF
CDR3 DNA: TGTGCCAGCAGCTCACGGACAGGGGAAGAGACCCAGTACTTC
clone size: NA
D gene: TRBD1
V gene: TRBV5-8
J gene: TRBJ2-5

CDR3 protein: CASSFADSGNTIYF
CDR3 DNA: TGTGCCAGCAGCTTCGCAGACTCTGGAAACACCATATATTTT
clone size: NA
D gene: NA
V gene: TRBV11-1
J gene: TRBJ1-3

CDR3 protein: CASSLRLNREFVKKLFF
CDR3 DNA: TGTGCCAGCTCACTCCGACTTAACAGGGAATTTGTGAAAAAACTGTTTTTT
clone size: once
D gene: NA
V gene: TRBV18
J gene: TRBJ1-4

CDR3 protein: CASMSSYTGELFF
CDR3 DNA: TGTGCCAGTATGTCCAGTTACACCGGGGAGCTGTTTTTT
clone size: NA
D gene: NA
V gene: TRBV19
J gene: TRBJ2-2

CDR3 protein: CASSPAGLAYDTQYF
CDR3 DNA: TGTGCCAGCAGCCCCGCGGGACTAGCGTATGATACGCAGTATTTT
clone size: NA
D gene: TRBD2
V gene: TRBV5-5
J gene: TRBJ2-3

CDR3 protein: CASSHRTASTDTQYF
CDR3 DNA: TGTGCCAGCAGTCATCGGACAGCTAGCACAGATACGCAGTATTTT
clone size: NA
D gene: NA
V gene: TRBV5-8
J gene: TRBJ2-3

CDR3 protein: CASSPGILYGGYTF
CDR3 DNA: TGTGCCAGCTCACCCGGGATCCTCTACGGGGGCTACACCTTC
clone size: few
D gene: NA
V gene: TRBV18
J gene: TRBJ1-2

CDR3 protein: CASSFRRDRAGEQYF
CDR3 DNA: TGTGCCAGCAGCTTCAGAAGGGACAGGGCAGGCGAGCAGTACTTC
clone size: few
D gene: TRBD1
V gene: TRBV7-2
J gene: TRBJ2-7

CDR3 protein: CATSREMVGLSTDTQYF
CDR3 DNA: TGTGCCACCAGCAGAGAAATGGTCGGACTGAGCACAGATACGCAGTATTTT
clone size: NA
D gene: NA
V gene: TRBV15
J gene: TRBJ2-3

CDR3 protein: CASTPDRASNQPQHF
CDR3 DNA: TGTGCCAGCACCCCGGACAGGGCCTCCAATCAGCCCCAGCATTTT
clone size: NA
D gene: TRBD1
V gene: TRBV6-5
J gene: TRBJ1-5

CDR3 protein: CASSQALMTGFDEQYF
CDR3 DNA: TGCGCCAGCAGCCAAGCGCTAATGACAGGGTTCGACGAGCAGTACTTC
clone size: NA
D gene: TRBD1
V gene: TRBV4-3
J gene: TRBJ2-7

CDR3 protein: CASSQATVYGYTF
CDR3 DNA: TGTGCCAGCAGCCAAGCGACAGTTTATGGCTACACCTTC
clone size: once
D gene: NA
V gene: TRBV14
J gene: TRBJ1-2

CDR3 protein: CASRAGTTDTQYF
CDR3 DNA: TGTGCCAGCAGGGCGGGAACAACAGATACGCAGTATTTT
clone size: once
D gene: NA
V gene: TRBV7-3
J gene: TRBJ2-3

CDR3 protein: CASKITDRKNTEAFF
CDR3 DNA: TGTGCCAGCAAAATAACGGACAGGAAGAACACTGAAGCTTTCTTT
clone size: NA
D gene: TRBD1
V gene: TRBV28
J gene: TRBJ1-1

CDR3 protein: CASSLQGGIPTDTQYF
CDR3 DNA: TGTGCCAGCAGTCTACAGGGGGGGATACCCACAGATACGCAGTATTTT
clone size: NA
D gene: NA
V gene: TRBV2
J gene: TRBJ2-3

CDR3 protein: CATWTGGNEKLFF
CDR3 DNA: TGTGCCACCTGGACAGGGGGAAATGAAAAACTGTTTTTT
clone size: NA
D gene: TRBD1
V gene: TRBV10-3
J gene: TRBJ1-4

CDR3 protein: CASSWSGQGSYEQYF
CDR3 DNA: TGTGCCAGCAGTTGGTCGGGACAGGGCTCCTACGAGCAGTACTTC
clone size: NA
D gene: TRBD1
V gene: TRBV28
J gene: TRBJ2-7

CDR3 protein: CASSLRGGRYYNEQFF
CDR3 DNA: TGTGCCAGCAGCTTGCGGGGGGGGAGGTACTACAATGAGCAGTTCTTC
clone size: NA
D gene: TRBD2
V gene: TRBV5-6
J gene: TRBJ2-1

CDR3 protein: CASSAPDRGQSPLHF
CDR3 DNA: TGTGCCAGCAGCGCTCCCGACAGGGGGCAATCACCCCTCCACTTT
clone size: NA
D gene: TRBD1
V gene: TRBV9
J gene: TRBJ1-6

CDR3 protein: CASSPGGRNQPQHF
CDR3 DNA: TGTGCCAGCAGTCCAGGGGGTCGCAATCAGCCCCAGCATTTT
clone size: NA
D gene: TRBD1
V gene: TRBV28
J gene: TRBJ1-5

CDR3 protein: CASRGAIDSNQPQHF
CDR3 DNA: TGTGCCAGTAGAGGGGCCATTGATAGCAATCAGCCCCAGCATTTT
clone size: many
D gene: NA
V gene: TRBV19
J gene: TRBJ1-5